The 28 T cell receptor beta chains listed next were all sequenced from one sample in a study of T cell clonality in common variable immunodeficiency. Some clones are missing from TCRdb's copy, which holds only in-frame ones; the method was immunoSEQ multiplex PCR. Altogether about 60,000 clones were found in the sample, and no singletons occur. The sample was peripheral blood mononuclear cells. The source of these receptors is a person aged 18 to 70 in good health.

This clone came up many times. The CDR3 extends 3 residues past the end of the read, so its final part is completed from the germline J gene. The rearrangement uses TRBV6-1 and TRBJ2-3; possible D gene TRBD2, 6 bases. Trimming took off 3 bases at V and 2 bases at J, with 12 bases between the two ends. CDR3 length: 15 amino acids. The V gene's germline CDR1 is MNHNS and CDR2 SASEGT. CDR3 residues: CASSEGRGPTDTQYF. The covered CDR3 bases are TGTGCCAGCAGTGAGGGGCGGGGCCCCACAGATACG.

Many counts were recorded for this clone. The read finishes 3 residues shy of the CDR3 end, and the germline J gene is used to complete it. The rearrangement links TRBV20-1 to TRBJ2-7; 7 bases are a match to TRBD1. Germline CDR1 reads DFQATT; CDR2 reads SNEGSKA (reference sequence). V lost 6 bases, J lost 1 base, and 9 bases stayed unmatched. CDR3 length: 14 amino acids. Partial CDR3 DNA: TGCAGTGCCAGGGGACAGACGCATTCCTACGAG. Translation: CSARGQTHSYE. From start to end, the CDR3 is CSARGQTHSYEQYF.

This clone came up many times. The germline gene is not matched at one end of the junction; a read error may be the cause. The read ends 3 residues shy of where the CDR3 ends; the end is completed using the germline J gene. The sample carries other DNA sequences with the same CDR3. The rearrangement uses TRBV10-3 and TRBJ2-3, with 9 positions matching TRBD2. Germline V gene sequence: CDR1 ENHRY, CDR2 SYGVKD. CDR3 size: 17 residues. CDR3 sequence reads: CAISESIAGAVTDTQYF. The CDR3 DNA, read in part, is TGTGCCATCAGCGAGTCCATAGCGGGAGCTGTCACAGATACG.

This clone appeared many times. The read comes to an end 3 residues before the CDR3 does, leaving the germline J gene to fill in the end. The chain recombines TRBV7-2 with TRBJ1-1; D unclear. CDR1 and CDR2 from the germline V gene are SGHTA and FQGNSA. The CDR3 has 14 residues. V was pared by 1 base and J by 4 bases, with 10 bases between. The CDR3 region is CASSLGLHGTEAFF. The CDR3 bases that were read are TGTGCCAGCAGCTTAGGGCTTCATGGCACTGAA. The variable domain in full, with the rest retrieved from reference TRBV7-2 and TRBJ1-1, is GAGVSQSPSNKVTEKGKDVELRCDPISGHTALYWYRQSLGQGLEFLIYFQGNSAPDKSGLPSDRFSAERTGGSVSTLTIQRTQQEDSAVYLCASSLGLHGTEAFFGQGTRLTVV.

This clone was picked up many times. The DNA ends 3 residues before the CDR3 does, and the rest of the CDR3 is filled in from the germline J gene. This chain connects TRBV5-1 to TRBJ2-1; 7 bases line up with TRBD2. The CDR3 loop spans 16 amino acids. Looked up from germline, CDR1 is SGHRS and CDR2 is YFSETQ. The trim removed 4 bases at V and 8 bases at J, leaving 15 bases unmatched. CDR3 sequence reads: CASSPIRGSPLDEQFF. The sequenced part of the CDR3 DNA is TGCGCCAGCAGCCCCATTCGCGGGAGCCCCCTTGATGAG.

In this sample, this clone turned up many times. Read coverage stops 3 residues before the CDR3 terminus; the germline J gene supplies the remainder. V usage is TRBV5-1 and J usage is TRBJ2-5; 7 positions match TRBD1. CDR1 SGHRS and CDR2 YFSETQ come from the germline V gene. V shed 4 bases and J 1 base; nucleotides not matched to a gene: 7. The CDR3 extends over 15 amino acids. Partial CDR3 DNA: TGCGCCAGCAGCATCCCGACAGGGCCCCAAGAGACC. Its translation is CASSIPTGPQET. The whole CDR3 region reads CASSIPTGPQETQYF. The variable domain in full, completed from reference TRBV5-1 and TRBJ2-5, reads KAGVTQTPRYLIKTRGQQVTLSCSPISGHRSVSWYQQTPGQGLQFLFEYFSETQRNKGNFPGRFSGRQFSNSRSEMNVSTLELGDSALYLCASSIPTGPQETQYFGPGTRLLVL.

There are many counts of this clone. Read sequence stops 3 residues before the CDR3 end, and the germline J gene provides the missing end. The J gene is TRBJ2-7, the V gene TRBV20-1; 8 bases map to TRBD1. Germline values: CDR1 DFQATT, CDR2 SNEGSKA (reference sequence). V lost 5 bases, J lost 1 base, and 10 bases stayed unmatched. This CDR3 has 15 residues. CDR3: CSAASEGQVSYEQYF. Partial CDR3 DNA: TGCAGTGCTGCCTCAGAGGGACAGGTTTCCTACGAG.

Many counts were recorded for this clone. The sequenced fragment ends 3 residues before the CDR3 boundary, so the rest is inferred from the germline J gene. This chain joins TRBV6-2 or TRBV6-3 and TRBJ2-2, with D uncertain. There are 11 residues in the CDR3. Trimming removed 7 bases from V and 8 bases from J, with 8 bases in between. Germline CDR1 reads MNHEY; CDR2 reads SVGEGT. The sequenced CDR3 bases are TGTGCCAGCACGAAGGCTGGGGAG. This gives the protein CASTKAGE. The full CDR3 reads CASTKAGELFF.

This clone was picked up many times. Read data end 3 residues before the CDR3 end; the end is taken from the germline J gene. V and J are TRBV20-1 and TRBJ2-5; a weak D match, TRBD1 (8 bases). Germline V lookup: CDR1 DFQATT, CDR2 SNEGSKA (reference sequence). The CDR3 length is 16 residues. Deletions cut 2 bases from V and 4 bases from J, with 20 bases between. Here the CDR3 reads CSARFTGGLSLETQYF. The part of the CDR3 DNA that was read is TGCAGTGCTAGATTTACAGGGGGACTATCTTTAGAGACC.

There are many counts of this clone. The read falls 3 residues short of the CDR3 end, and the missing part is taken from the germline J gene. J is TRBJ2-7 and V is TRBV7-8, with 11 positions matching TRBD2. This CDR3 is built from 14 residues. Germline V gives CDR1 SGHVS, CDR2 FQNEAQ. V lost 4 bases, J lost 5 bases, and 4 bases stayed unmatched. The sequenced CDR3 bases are TGTGCCAGCAGCTCAAGGACTAGCGGGCACGAG. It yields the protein CASSSRTSGHE. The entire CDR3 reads CASSSRTSGHEQYF.

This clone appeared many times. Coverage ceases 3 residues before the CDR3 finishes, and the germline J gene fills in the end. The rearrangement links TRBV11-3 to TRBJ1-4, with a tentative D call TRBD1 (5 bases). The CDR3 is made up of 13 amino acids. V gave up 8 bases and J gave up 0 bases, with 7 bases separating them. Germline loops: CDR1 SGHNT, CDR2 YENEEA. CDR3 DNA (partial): TGTGCCAGCCGCAGGGCAACTAATGAAAAA. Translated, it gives CASRRATNEK. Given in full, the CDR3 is CASRRATNEKLFF.

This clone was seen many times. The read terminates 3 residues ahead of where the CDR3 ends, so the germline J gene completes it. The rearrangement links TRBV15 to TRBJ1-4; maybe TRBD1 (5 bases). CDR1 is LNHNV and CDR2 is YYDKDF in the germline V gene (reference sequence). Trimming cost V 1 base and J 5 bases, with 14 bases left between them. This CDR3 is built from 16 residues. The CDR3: CATSRVGAGRNEKLFF. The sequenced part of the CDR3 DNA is TGTGCCACCAGCAGAGTTGGTGCAGGGCGAAATGAAAAA.

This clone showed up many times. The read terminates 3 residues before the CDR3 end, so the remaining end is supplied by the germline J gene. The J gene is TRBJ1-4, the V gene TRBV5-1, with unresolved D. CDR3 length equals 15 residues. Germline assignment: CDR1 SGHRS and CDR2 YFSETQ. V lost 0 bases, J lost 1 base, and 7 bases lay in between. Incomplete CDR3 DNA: TGCGCCAGCAGCTTGGATCCGGGAACTAATGAAAAA. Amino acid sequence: CASSLDPGTNEK. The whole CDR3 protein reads CASSLDPGTNEKLFF. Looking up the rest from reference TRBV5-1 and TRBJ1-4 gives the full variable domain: KAGVTQTPRYLIKTRGQQVTLSCSPISGHRSVSWYQQTPGQGLQFLFEYFSETQRNKGNFPGRFSGRQFSNSRSEMNVSTLELGDSALYLCASSLDPGTNEKLFFGSGTQLSVL.

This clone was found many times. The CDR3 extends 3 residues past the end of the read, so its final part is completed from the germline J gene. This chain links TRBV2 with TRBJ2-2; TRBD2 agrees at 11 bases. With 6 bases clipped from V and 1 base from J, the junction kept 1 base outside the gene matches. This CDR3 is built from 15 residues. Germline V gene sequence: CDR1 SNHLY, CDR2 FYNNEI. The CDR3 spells CASRGTSGNTGELFF. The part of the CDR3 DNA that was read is TGTGCCAGCAGAGGGACTAGCGGGAACACCGGGGAG.

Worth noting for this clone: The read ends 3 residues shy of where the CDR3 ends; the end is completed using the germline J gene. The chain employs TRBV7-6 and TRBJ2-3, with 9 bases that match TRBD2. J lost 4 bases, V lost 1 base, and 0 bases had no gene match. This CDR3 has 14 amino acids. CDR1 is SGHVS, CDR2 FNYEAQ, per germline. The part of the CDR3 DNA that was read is TGTGCCAGCAGCTTAGGGACTAGCGCAGATACG. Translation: CASSLGTSADT. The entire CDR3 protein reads CASSLGTSADTQYF.

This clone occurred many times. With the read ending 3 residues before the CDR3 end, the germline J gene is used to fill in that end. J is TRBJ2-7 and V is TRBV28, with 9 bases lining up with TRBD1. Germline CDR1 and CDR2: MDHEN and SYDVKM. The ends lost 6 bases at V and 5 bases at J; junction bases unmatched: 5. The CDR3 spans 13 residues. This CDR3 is CASSLDRGHEQYF. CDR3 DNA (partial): TGTGCCAGCAGCCTGGACAGGGGCCACGAG.

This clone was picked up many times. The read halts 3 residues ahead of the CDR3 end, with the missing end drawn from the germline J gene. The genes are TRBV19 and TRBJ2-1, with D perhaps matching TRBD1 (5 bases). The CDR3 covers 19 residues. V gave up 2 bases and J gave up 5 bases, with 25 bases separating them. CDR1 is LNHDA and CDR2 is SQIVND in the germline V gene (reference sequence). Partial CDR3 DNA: TGTGCCAGTAGTATAAAGGGGTCCAGGGTGGTTTTACGGGACAATGAG. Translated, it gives CASSIKGSRVVLRDNE. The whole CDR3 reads CASSIKGSRVVLRDNEQFF.

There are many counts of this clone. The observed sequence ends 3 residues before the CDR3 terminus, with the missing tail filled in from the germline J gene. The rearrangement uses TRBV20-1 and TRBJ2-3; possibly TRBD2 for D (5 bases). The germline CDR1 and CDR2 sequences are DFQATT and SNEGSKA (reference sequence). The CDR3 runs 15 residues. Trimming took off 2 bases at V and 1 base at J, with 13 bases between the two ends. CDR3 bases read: TGCAGTGCTAGATTCGGGGAGATGGGCACAGATACG. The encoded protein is CSARFGEMGTDT. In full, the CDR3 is CSARFGEMGTDTQYF.

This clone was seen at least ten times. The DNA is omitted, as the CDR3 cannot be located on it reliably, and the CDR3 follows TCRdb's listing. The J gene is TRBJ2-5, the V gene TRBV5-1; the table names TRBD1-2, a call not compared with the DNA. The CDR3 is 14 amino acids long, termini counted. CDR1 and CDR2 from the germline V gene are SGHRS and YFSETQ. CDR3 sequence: CASSFGPGQETQYF.

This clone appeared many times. The CDR3 is CASSWTSGYQETQYF. CDR3 bases read: TGTGCCAGCAGTTGGACTAGCGGGTACCAAGAGACC. The rearrangement uses TRBV28 and TRBJ2-5; 11 bases line up with TRBD2. Read coverage stops 3 residues before the CDR3 terminus; the germline J gene supplies the remainder. The germline V gene encodes CDR1 MDHEN and CDR2 SYDVKM. The CDR3 totals 15 residues. Trimming removed 4 bases from V and 0 bases from J; junction bases left unmatched: 1.

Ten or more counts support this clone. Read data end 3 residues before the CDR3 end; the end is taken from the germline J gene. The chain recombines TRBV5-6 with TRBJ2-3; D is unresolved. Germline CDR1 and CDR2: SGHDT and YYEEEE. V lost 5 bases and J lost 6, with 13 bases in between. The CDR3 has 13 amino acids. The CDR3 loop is CASSFGLSDTQYF. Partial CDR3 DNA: TGTGCCAGCAGTTTTGGGCTCTCCGATACG.

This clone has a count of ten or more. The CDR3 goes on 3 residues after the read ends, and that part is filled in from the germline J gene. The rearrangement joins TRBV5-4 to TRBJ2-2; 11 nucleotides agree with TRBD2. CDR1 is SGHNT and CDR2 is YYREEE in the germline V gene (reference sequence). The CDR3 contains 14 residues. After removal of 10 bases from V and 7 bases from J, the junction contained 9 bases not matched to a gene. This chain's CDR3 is CAARTSGPGGELFF. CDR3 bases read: TGTGCCGCCCGGACTAGCGGGCCTGGCGGGGAG.

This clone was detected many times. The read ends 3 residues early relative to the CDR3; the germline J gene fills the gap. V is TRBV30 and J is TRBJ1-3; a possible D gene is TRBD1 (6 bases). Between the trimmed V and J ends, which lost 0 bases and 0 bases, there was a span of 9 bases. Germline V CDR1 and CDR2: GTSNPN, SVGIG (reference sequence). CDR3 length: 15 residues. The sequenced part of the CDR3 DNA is TGTGCCTGGAGTGTAGGCAGGGGCTCTGGAAACACC. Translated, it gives CAWSVGRGSGNT. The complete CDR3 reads CAWSVGRGSGNTIYF.

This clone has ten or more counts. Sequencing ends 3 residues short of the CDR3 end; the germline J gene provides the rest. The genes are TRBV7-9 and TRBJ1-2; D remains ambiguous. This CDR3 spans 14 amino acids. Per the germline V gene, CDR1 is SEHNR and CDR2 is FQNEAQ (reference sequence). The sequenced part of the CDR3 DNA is TGTGCCAGCAGCTTAGTCCCGACTACGGGCGGC. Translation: CASSLVPTTGG. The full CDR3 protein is CASSLVPTTGGYTF.

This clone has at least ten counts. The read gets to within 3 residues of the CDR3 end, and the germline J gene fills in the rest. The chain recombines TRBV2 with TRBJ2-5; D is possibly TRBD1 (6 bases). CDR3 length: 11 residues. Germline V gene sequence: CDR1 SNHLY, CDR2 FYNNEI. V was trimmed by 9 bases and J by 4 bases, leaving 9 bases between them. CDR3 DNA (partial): TGTGCCAGTGTAGGGGGAGAGACC. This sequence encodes CASVGGET. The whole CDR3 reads CASVGGETQYF.

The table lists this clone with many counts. CDR3 residues: CASSQGWGTGEEDTQYF. Incomplete CDR3 DNA: TGTGCCAGCAGCCAAGGCTGGGGGACAGGGGAGGAAGATACG. This rearrangement joins TRBV4-2 to TRBJ2-3, with TRBD1 matching over 10 bases. The CDR3 goes on 3 residues after the read ends, and that part is filled in from the germline J gene. With V trimmed by 1 base and J by 5 bases, 9 bases remained unmatched. Germline loops: CDR1 LGHNA, CDR2 YNFKEQ. The CDR3 has 17 residues.

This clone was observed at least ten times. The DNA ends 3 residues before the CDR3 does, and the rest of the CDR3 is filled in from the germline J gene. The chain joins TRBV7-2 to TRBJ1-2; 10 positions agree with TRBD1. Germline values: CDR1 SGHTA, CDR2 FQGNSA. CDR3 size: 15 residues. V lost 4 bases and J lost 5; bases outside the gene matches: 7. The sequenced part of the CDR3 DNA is TGTGCCAGCAGCTCTAGACAGGGGGCGGGTTATGGC. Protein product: CASSSRQGAGYG. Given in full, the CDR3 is CASSSRQGAGYGYTF.

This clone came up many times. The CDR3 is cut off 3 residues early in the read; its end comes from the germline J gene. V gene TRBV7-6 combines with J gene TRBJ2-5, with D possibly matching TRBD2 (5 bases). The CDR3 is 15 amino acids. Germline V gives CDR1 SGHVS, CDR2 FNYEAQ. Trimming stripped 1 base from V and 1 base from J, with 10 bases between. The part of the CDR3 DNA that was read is TGTGCCAGCAGCTTAGGGGTCGGGGTCCAAGAGACC. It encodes CASSLGVGVQET. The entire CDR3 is CASSLGVGVQETQYF.